Only one count was recorded for the clone carrying this T cell receptor (beta chain). This specimen belongs to a study of blood T cell repertoires in COVID-19. About the study: Collection of acute and convalescent COVID-19 samples took place in the United States, Italy and Spain.

Repertoires were generated with immunoSEQ multiplex PCR, while TCRdb's copy carries only in-frame clones and drops some. Among about 180,000 clones listed, 82% were seen once. V lost 2 bases to trimming and J lost 2 bases, with 12 bases between them. Germline loops: CDR1 MNHNS, CDR2 SASEGT. The CDR3 length is 15 residues. The TCR comes from a woman at least 80 years old with active or convalescent COVID-19. This chain joins TRBV6-1 and TRBJ1-2; D is unclear. Material: peripheral blood. The CDR3 bases are TGTGCCAGCAGTGAATTTTACACCAGAAACTATGGCTACACCTTC. It encodes CASSEFYTRNYGYTF.